This T cell receptor (beta chain) was sequenced during a study of vaccination effects on CD4 cells after COVID-19 (dated by TCRdb to between 2021 and 2024). In the study overall: To identify antigen-specific CD4+ T cell clonotypes by their expansion, the ViraFEST assay first stimulated PBMC with viral peptide pools and then applied TCR sequencing. Some 2 million PBMC per well were cultured in IMDM with about 4.5% human AB serum, 9 to 10 IU/ml IL-2 and gentamicin, plus 10 ug/ml peptides. In both COVID-19 convalescent patients and infection-naive vaccine recipients, the study compared SARS-CoV-2 spike-specific CD4+ TCR repertoires from before mRNA vaccination with those from after it. Each participant got two doses of an mRNA SARS-CoV-2 vaccine, either BNT162b2 or mRNA-1273. Cultures from other donors in the study were sequenced using the Oncomine TCR Beta short-read assay on an Illumina iSeq 100. The full study included fewer than eleven COVID-19 convalescent patients and a few SARS-CoV-2-naive healthy vaccine recipients.

After about 10 days of culture, CD4+ T cells were isolated with the EasySep CD4+ T cell isolation kit. Healthy vaccine recipients had no prior SARS-CoV-2 infection, confirmed by negative nucleocapsid antibodies before and after vaccination. Half of the culture medium was replaced with fresh IL-2-containing medium on days 3 and 7. Unless otherwise noted, each peptide stimulation condition was cultured in triplicate wells. PBMC were separated from whole blood using Ficoll-Paque Plus gradient centrifugation and were then either cryopreserved at -140C or used fresh. Genomic DNA was extracted from cultured CD4+ T cells with the QIAamp micro DNA kit. Study-wide conclusions, independent of this receptor: The study was limited by a small number of convalescent patients, and early post-infection timepoints were lacking. Clones induced by infection and clones induced by vaccination both contracted markedly at late timepoints after vaccination, which fits with T cell responses waning over time. Among healthy vaccine recipients, nearly all vaccine-induced clones were SARS-CoV-2 mono-reactive, and only 1 of 255 was cross-reactive with common cold coronaviruses.

The CDR3 numbers 15 residues from cysteine through phenylalanine. Only the CDR3 DNA is retained, 45 bases long and in frame from the first base. V gives up 0 bases and J gives up 4 bases, and the segment between their germline ends measures 10 bases. Via the germline V gene, CDR1 is SGHTA and CDR2 FQGNSA. About this clone itself: Its antigen remains unidentified. One base away there is no much larger clone; base qualities are not given.

The library came from the immunoSEQ multiplex PCR assay. DNA from the CD4+ T cells that had been cultured and isolated underwent TCR beta CDR3 sequencing. The authors processed their data as follows. Non-productive TCR sequences were discarded, and reads were trimmed to the CDR3 region, with only CDR3s of 7 or more amino acids retained. The MANAFEST web app was used to pick out antigen-specific clonotypes by comparing their expansion in peptide wells with that in reference cultures. To count as positive, a clone had to show expansion at FDR<0.05 compared with the reference and with all other wells, an odds ratio above 5, and a frequency above 0.1% in two replicate wells. Clonotypes significantly expanded in SARS-CoV-2 spike wells and in at least one common cold coronavirus spike condition were defined as cross-reactive. CDR3 similarity was assessed by Levenshtein distance using the stringdist R package, and unrooted trees were constructed with ape in R 3.6.1. The table comes from immuneACCESS by way of TCRdb, which keeps in-frame sequences with V and J called. Part of the clones is missing from these tables; in studies checked, under half for an unresolved V gene and the rest for unknown reasons. The V and J calls and the clone size are those of that table, but D and trimming were determined from the DNA. This sample is represented by fewer than 75,000 clones; 60% to 80% of them were singletons. The ten most abundant clones make up around 2% of the sample.

The chain employs TRBV7-2 and TRBJ1-5; TRBD1 might be the D gene, on 6 matching bases. Source: CD4+ T cells from PBMCs cultured without peptide, taken before COVID-19 vaccination. The clonotype was recovered from a human donor who received a COVID-19 vaccine. The CDR3 here reads CASSLAHRVNQPQHF. In nucleotides, the sequence is TGTGCCAGCAGCTTAGCCCACAGGGTAAATCAGCCCCAGCATTTT.